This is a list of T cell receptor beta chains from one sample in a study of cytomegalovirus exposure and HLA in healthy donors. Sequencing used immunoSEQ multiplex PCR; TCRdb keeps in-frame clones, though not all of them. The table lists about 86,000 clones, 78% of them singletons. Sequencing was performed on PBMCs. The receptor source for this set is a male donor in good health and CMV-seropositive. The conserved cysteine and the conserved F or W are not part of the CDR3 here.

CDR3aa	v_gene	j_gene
ASTQGPNTGELF	TRBV11-3	TRBJ2-2
ASSRGTGTKYEQY	TRBV21-1	TRBJ2-7
ASSLRPPGQAEAF	TRBV7-8	TRBJ1-1
ASSLATASTQY	TRBV5-1	TRBJ2-5
ASSVGSGGSRHTGELF	TRBV9	TRBJ2-2
ASSSTGVGDTQY	TRBV18	TRBJ2-3
ATSQRARGGDTQY	TRBV15	TRBJ2-3
ASSIEGGSSYEQY	TRBV19	TRBJ2-7
ASSVGGSGSNEQF	TRBV9	TRBJ2-1
ASTRTSGLQETQY	TRBV28	TRBJ2-5
ASSYPFEQANTEAF	TRBV6-6	TRBJ1-1
ASSLVGLAANEQF	TRBV5-1	TRBJ2-1
ASRRMGERTGELF	TRBV6-5	TRBJ2-2
ASSDSIGTADTQY	TRBV6-4	TRBJ2-3
ASSLDRGYGYT	TRBV28	TRBJ1-2
ASSRGQLNEQY	TRBV7-2	TRBJ2-7
ASSQDPASGRKDEQF	TRBV4-2	TRBJ2-1
ASSQTSRETQY	TRBV5-4	TRBJ2-5
ASSESSVRENTGELF	TRBV6-1	TRBJ2-2
SVVTGNNEQF	TRBV29-1	TRBJ2-1
ATSRGQGFTGELF	TRBV15	TRBJ2-2
ASRTDRASYEQY	TRBV5-4	TRBJ2-7
ASSSRTSGIKPLGEQY	TRBV5-4	TRBJ2-7
AIRLSRSNTEAF	TRBV10-3	TRBJ1-1